The source of this TCR beta chain is a study of CD8 T cells in Susac syndrome. The RNA, roughly 0.45 to 1 ug, was put through reverse transcription using random hexamers. TCRdb recomputed calls from the immunoSEQ multiplex PCR reads with MiXCR, one row per CDR3 protein. Here the sample spans almost 450,000 distinct CDR3 sequences, around 83% being singletons. V was pared by 6 bases and J by 0 bases, with 19 bases between. This CDR3 region has 17 residues. CDR1 and CDR2 from the germline V gene are KGHSH and LQKENI. This clonotype was seen only a few times. Purification of the CD8+ and CD4+ T cells relied on negative isolation, and TEMRA cells underwent FACS enrichment.

Sequenced sample: CD8+ T cells from PBMCs. This clonotype was obtained from a human donor with multiple sclerosis. The chain couples TRBV18 to TRBJ2-3, with D maybe TRBD1 (6 bases). CDR3 coding DNA: TGTGCCAGCTCGCCCACGAGGACAGCTACTAGCACAGATACGCAGTATTTT. It translates to CASSPTRTATSTDTQYF.